Detailed here is one T cell receptor (beta chain). Clones were sequenced by immunoSEQ multiplex PCR, and TCRdb holds only the in-frame ones, with some missing. This repertoire shows approximately 460,000 clones, about nine tenths found once; its top ten account for over 1.5%. The sample belongs to a study of Ad26.COV2.S vaccination and SARS-CoV-2 variants. Background on the study: It was the COV1001 Ad26.COV2.S trial arm that included the donor. Ad26.COV2.S given intramuscularly, once or twice 56 days apart.

As to treatment: about 20 received Ad26.COV2.S at low or high dose, single or two shots; 5 received placebo; per-sample allocation not given. At day 63 after the first vaccine or placebo injection, samples were drawn. Cohort 1b enrolled adults aged 18-55 years in Boston. Vaccination employed an Ad26 vector expressing the Wuhan-strain SARS-CoV-2 spike. Trimming left V 2 bases short and J 6 bases short, with 4 bases between. CDR3 length equals 12 residues. In germline, CDR1 is SGHTA, CDR2 FQGTGA. The V gene is TRBV7-3, the J gene TRBJ2-2; D remains ambiguous. The sequences come from peripheral blood, collected in a trial of Ad26.COV2.S vaccine versus placebo. The source of this sequence is a person aged 18-60 years who received the Ad26.COV2.S COVID-19 vaccine or a placebo. This chain's CDR3 is CASSLVSGELFF. The DNA of the CDR3 is TGTGCCAGCAGCTTAGTGTCCGGGGAGCTGTTTTTT.